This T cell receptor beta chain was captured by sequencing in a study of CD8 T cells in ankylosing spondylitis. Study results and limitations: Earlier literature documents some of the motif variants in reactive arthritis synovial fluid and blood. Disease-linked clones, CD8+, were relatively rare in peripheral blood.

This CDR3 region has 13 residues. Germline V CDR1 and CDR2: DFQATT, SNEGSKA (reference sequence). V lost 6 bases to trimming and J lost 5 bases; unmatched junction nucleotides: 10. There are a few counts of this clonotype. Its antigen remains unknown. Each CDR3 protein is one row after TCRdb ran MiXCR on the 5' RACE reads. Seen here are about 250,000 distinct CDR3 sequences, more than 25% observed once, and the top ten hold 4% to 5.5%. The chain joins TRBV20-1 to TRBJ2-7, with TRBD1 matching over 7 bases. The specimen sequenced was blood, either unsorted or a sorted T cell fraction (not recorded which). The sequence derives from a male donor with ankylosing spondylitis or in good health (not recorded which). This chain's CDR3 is CSAEITGADEQYF. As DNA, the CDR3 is TGCAGTGCCGAAATAACAGGGGCGGACGAGCAGTACTTC.